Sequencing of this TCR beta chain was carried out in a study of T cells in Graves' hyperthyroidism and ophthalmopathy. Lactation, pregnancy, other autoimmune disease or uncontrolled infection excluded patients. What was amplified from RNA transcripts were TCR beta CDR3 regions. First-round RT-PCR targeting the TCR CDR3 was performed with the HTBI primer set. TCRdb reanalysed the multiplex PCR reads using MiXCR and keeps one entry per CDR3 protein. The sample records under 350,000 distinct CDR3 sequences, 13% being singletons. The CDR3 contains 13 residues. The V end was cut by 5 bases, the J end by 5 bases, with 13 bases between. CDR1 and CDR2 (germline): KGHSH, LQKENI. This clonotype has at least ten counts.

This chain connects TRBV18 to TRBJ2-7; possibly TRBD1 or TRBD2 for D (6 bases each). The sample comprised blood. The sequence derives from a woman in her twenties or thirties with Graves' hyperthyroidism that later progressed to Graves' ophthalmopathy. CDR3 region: CASSSPGAHEQYF. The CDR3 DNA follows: TGTGCCAGCTCATCCCCGGGGGCCCACGAGCAGTACTTC.